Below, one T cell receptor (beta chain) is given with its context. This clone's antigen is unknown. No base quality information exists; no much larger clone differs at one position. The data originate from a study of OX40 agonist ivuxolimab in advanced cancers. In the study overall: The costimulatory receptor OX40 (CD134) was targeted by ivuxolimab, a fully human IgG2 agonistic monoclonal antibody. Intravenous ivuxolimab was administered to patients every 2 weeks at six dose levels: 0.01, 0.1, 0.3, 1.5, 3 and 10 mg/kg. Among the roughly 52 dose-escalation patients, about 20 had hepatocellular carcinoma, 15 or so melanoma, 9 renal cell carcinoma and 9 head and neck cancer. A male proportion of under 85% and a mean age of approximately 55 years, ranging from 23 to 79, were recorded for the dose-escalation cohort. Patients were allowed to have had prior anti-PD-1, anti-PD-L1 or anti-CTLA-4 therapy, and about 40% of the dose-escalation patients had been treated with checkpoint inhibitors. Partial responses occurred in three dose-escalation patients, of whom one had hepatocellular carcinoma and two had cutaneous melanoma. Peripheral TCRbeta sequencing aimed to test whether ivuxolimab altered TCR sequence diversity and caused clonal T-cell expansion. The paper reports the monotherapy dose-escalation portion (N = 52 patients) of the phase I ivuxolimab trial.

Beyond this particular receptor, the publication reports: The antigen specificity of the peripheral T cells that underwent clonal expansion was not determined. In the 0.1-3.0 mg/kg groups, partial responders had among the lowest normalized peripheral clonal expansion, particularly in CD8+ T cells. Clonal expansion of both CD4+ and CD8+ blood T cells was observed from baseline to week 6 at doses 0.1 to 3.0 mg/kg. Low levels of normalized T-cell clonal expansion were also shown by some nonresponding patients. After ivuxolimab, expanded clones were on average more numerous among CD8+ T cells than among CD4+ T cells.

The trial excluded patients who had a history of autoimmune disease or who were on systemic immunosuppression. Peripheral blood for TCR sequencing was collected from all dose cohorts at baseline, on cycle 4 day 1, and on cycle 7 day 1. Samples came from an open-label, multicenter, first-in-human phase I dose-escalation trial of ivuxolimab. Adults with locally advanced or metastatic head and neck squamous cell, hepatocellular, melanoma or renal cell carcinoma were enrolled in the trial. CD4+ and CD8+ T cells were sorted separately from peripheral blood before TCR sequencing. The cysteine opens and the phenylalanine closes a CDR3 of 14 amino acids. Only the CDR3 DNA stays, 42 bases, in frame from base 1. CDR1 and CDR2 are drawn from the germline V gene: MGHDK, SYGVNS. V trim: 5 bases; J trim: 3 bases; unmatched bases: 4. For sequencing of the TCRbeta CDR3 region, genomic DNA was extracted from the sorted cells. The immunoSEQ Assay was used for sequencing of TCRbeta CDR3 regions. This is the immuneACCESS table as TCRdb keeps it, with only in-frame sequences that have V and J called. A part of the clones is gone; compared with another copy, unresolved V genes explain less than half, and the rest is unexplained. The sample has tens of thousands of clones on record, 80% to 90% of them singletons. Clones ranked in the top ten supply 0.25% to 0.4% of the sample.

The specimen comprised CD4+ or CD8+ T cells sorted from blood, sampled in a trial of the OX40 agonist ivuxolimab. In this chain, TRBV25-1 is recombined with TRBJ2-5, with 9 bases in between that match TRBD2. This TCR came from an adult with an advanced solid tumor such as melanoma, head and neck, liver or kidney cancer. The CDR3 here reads CASSMAGGKETQYF. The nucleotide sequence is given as TGTGCCAGCAGTATGGCGGGGGGGAAAGAGACCCAGTACTTC.